One sample yielded the 24 T cell receptor beta chains listed below, sequenced in a study of T cells in Graves' hyperthyroidism and ophthalmopathy. Regions amplified from RNA transcripts were the TCR beta CDR3 regions. The HTBI primer set drove a first-round RT-PCR of the TCR CDR3. One entry per CDR3 protein results from TCRdb running MiXCR on the multiplex PCR reads. Among some 560,000 distinct CDR3 sequences, less than 20% were seen once, and the ten largest hold under 8%. The sequenced sample consisted of blood. The receptor source for this set is a woman aged 25-40 years with Graves' hyperthyroidism.

This clonotype appeared many times. The V call is TRBV5-1, the J call TRBJ2-7, with 11 nucleotides matching TRBD2. Trimming removed 2 bases from V and 3 bases from J; junction bases left unmatched: 1. The germline V gene encodes CDR1 SGHRS and CDR2 YFSETQ. This CDR3 region has 14 residues. As DNA, the CDR3 is TGCGCCAGCAGCTTTACTAGCGGGAGCTACGAGCAGTACTTC. It encodes CASSFTSGSYEQYF.

Many counts were recorded for this clonotype. This rearrangement joins TRBV7-9 to TRBJ1-5; no definite D call. V lost 5 bases and J lost 0, with 11 bases in between. CDR3 length equals 15 residues. Germline V gives CDR1 SEHNR, CDR2 FQNEAQ (reference sequence). The CDR3 bases are TGTGCCAGCAGCGGCGGTCTTTCTAGCAATCAGCCCCAGCATTTT. Its translation: CASSGGLSSNQPQHF. The whole variable domain, remainder taken from reference TRBV7-9 and TRBJ1-5, is DTGVSQNPRHKITKRGQNVTFRCDPISEHNRLYWYRQTLGQGPEFLTYFQNEAQLEKSRLLSDRFSAERPKGSFSTLEIQRTEQGDSAMYLCASSGGLSSNQPQHFGDGTRLSIL.

This clonotype came up many times. The chain combines TRBV3-1 with TRBJ1-4; the D is unclear. With 1 base removed from V and 8 bases from J, the gap between germline ends came to 5 bases. In germline, CDR1 is LGHDT, CDR2 YNNKEL (reference sequence). This CDR3 comprises 12 residues. The CDR3 sequence is CASSQGLEKLFF. Written as DNA, the CDR3 is TGTGCCAGCAGCCAAGGGCTCGAAAAACTGTTTTTT.

In this sample, this clonotype turned up many times. The chain has TRBV30 and TRBJ1-1, with unresolved D. Germline V gene sequence: CDR1 GTSNPN, CDR2 SVGIG (reference sequence). The germline V and J ends were trimmed by 3 bases and 1 base, with 12 bases remaining between them. CDR3 length: 14 residues. The CDR3 DNA reads TGTGCCTGGAGGAAAGGGCCCGCGAACACTGAAGCTTTCTTT. Its translation is CAWRKGPANTEAFF. The full variable domain, completed using reference TRBV30 and TRBJ1-1, is SQTIHQWPATLVQPVGSPLSLECTVEGTSNPNLYWYRQAAGRGLQLLFYSVGIGQISSEVPQNLSASRPQDRQFILSSKKLLLSDSGFYLCAWRKGPANTEAFFGQGTRLTVV.

This clonotype was seen at least ten times. The chain joins TRBV29-1 to TRBJ2-1; 10 nucleotides match TRBD1. There are 19 residues in the CDR3. The germline CDR1 and CDR2 sequences are SQVTM and ANQGSEA. Losses at the gene ends were 4 bases for V and 0 bases for J; bases not matched to a gene: 15. The CDR3 region has the DNA TGCAGCGTTGTTCCCTGGGACAGGGGAGGCCTGGGCTCCTACAATGAGCAGTTCTTC. Residues: CSVVPWDRGGLGSYNEQFF.

This clonotype was seen ten or more times. Here the CDR3 reads CASSPKTGELFF. The CDR3 DNA is TGTGCCAGCAGTCCCAAAACCGGGGAGCTGTTTTTT. This chain links TRBV27 with TRBJ2-2; D call uncertain. Germline CDR1 reads MNHEY; CDR2 reads SMNVEV (reference sequence). There are 12 residues in the CDR3. Between the trimmed V and J ends, which lost 5 bases and 5 bases, there was a span of 6 bases.

This clonotype was observed at least ten times. The rearrangement joins TRBV18 to TRBJ2-7; a weak D match, TRBD2 (6 bases). The ends were cut back, 3 bases at V and 2 bases at J, with 14 bases in the middle. Germline CDR1 and CDR2: KGHSH and LQKENI. This CDR3 region has 15 residues. As DNA, the CDR3 is TGTGCCAGCTCACCTGCTCTAGCGCAAACCTACGAGCAGTACTTC. Residues: CASSPALAQTYEQYF.

The chain links TRBV7-9 to TRBJ2-2; 7 bases align to TRBD2. The CDR3 has 19 amino acids. The germline V gene encodes CDR1 SEHNR and CDR2 FQNEAQ (reference sequence). V trimming: 3 bases; J trimming: 3 bases; junction bases outside the gene matches: 16. Written as DNA, the CDR3 is TGTGCCAGCAGCTTTTCGGACGCTGGCGGGAGATGGGACACCGGGGAGCTGTTTTTT. This sequence encodes CASSFSDAGGRWDTGELFF.

This clonotype was seen many times. Written as DNA, the CDR3 is TGTGCCAGCGGACGGACCGAAACAAGCAATCAGCCCCAGCATTTT. Residues: CASGRTETSNQPQHF. The gene calls are TRBV2 and TRBJ1-5; D gene ambiguous. The CDR3 has 15 residues. CDR1 and CDR2 (germline): SNHLY, FYNNEI. The V and J ends lost 8 bases and 1 base respectively, with 15 bases between them.

The table lists this clonotype with many counts. This chain links TRBV20-1 with TRBJ2-2; D not resolved. This CDR3 spans 15 amino acids. In germline, CDR1 is DFQATT, CDR2 SNEGSKA (reference sequence). Deletions cut 0 bases from V and 6 bases from J, with 14 bases between. The DNA for the CDR3 is TGCAGTGCTAGAGATGATCAGGTTCGGGCCGGGGAGCTGTTTTTT. Its translation: CSARDDQVRAGELFF.

This clonotype came up many times. The chain carries TRBV5-1 and TRBJ1-3, with no clear D. The length of the CDR3 is 13 residues. Trimming took off 0 bases at V and 5 bases at J, with 6 bases between the two ends. The germline V gene encodes CDR1 SGHRS and CDR2 YFSETQ. As DNA, the CDR3 is TGCGCCAGCAGCTTGGATCCGCGAAACACCATATATTTT. Protein: CASSLDPRNTIYF.

This clonotype came up a few times. The rearrangement links TRBV6-2 or TRBV6-3 to TRBJ2-1, with TRBD2 matching over 12 bases. Germline V gene lookup returns CDR1 MNHEY and CDR2 SVGEGT. This CDR3 has 15 amino acids. Trimming at V came to 3 bases and at J to 12 bases, leaving 9 bases not matched to a gene. The CDR3 sequence: CASSYGTSGSFRQFF. The CDR3 DNA is TGTGCCAGCAGTTATGGGACTAGCGGGTCATTTAGGCAGTTCTTC.

V gene TRBV20-1 combines with J gene TRBJ2-7; a possible D gene is TRBD2 (6 bases). This CDR3 is built from 16 residues. Germline CDR1 DFQATT, CDR2 SNEGSKA (reference sequence). Between the trimmed V and J ends, which lost 3 bases and 0 bases, there was a span of 18 bases. CDR3 DNA: TGCAGTGCTAGTCCCGGGCGGGGCCTCGGCTCCTACGAGCAGTACTTC. It is translated as CSASPGRGLGSYEQYF.

This clonotype was seen a few times. The rearrangement links TRBV20-1 to TRBJ2-7; a possible D gene is TRBD2 (5 bases). Germline lookup yields CDR1 DFQATT and CDR2 SNEGSKA (reference sequence). The germline V and J ends were trimmed by 2 bases and 5 bases, with 16 bases remaining between them. CDR3 length: 14 residues. CDR3 DNA: TGCAGTGCTAGACTGAGGTCAAATAGCGACGAGCAGTACTTC. This encodes CSARLRSNSDEQYF.

In its sample, this clonotype was seen many times. This chain uses TRBV6-2 or TRBV6-3 with TRBJ1-1; TRBD1 aligns across 7 bases. V trimming: 10 bases; J trimming: 4 bases; junction bases outside the gene matches: 15. CDR3 size: 15 residues. Germline CDR1 MNHEY, CDR2 SVGEGT. The CDR3 DNA follows: TGTGCCACGTGGGCACAGGGGACTGGAAGCACTGAAGCTTTCTTT. This codes for CATWAQGTGSTEAFF.

With respect to this clonotype: The junction does not match germline at one end; this may be a read error. The chain carries TRBV19 and TRBJ1-1, with a weak D call TRBD1 (5 bases). CDR1 is LNHDA and CDR2 is SQIVND in the germline V gene (reference sequence). The CDR3 loop spans 14 amino acids. In DNA form, the CDR3 reads TGTGCCAGTAGCCGGTCACCTGTGGACACTGAACCTTTCTTT. Translation gives CASSRSPVDTEPFF.

A few counts support this clonotype. The V call is TRBV6-6, the J call TRBJ2-7; 8 nucleotides match TRBD2. CDR1 is MNHNY and CDR2 is SVGAGI in the germline V gene (reference sequence). V gave up 2 bases and J gave up 1 base; unmatched junction bases: 4. This CDR3 has 15 amino acids. DNA for the CDR3: TGTGCCAGCAGTTACAGGCGGGAGGCTTCCTACGAGCAGTACTTC. Translation: CASSYRREASYEQYF.

There are many counts of this clonotype. The rearrangement links TRBV20-1 to TRBJ2-2; D assignment may be TRBD1 or TRBD2 (7 bases each). The CDR3 is made up of 15 amino acids. The ends were cut back, 6 bases at V and 4 bases at J, with 18 bases in the middle. Germline lookup yields CDR1 DFQATT and CDR2 SNEGSKA (reference sequence). The CDR3 loop reads CSARGFGRPTGELFF. The CDR3 DNA reads TGCAGTGCCAGGGGGTTCGGGAGGCCCACCGGGGAGCTGTTTTTT.

The chain carries TRBV4-1 and TRBJ2-2; 12 positions agree with TRBD2. The CDR3 totals 18 residues. V shed 4 bases, J shed 0 bases, and the junction held 6 bases outside the gene matches. The germline gives CDR1 MGHRA, CDR2 YSYEKL. CDR3 sequence: CASSRTGTSGPNTGELFF. The CDR3 nucleotides read TGCGCCAGCAGCCGAACCGGGACTAGCGGGCCGAACACCGGGGAGCTGTTTTTT.

This clonotype was counted ten times or more. The chain employs TRBV18 and TRBJ1-5, with a weak D call TRBD1 (5 bases). Trimming shortened V by 2 bases and J by 2 bases, and 10 bases separated the two germline ends. This CDR3 region has 15 residues. Germline CDR1 KGHSH, CDR2 LQKENI. The CDR3 sequence is CASSPVRGGNQPQHF. DNA of the CDR3: TGTGCCAGCTCACCAGTTCGAGGGGGCAATCAGCCCCAGCATTTT.

This clonotype came up a few times. The chain carries TRBV12-5 and TRBJ2-2; D may be TRBD1 (6 bases). Per germline, CDR1 LGHNT and CDR2 FRNRAP. CDR3 length equals 16 residues. V was clipped by 0 bases and J by 8 bases, with 16 bases between them. CDR3 in amino acids: CASGLVLAGVRGELFF. Here the CDR3 DNA reads TGTGCTAGTGGTTTGGTTCTGGCAGGGGTACGGGGGGAGCTGTTTTTT. The entire variable domain, with the rest obtained from reference TRBV12-5 and TRBJ2-2, is as follows: DARVTQTPRHKVTEMGQEVTMRCQPILGHNTVFWYRQTMMQGLELLAYFRNRAPLDDSGMPKDRFSAEMPDATLATLKIQPSEPRDSAVYFCASGLVLAGVRGELFFGEGSRLTVL.

This clonotype was seen repeatedly, ten times or more. The chain links TRBV5-1 to TRBJ2-3; 7 positions agree with TRBD2. This CDR3 contains 15 residues. The germline V gene has CDR1 SGHRS and CDR2 YFSETQ. With V trimmed by 7 bases and J by 2 bases, 10 bases remained unmatched. Here the CDR3 DNA reads TGCGCCAGCGGATCCCCGGGAGGAATCACAGATACGCAGTATTTT. Amino acid sequence: CASGSPGGITDTQYF.

This clonotype came up a few times. The V and J genes are TRBV19 and TRBJ2-3, with D perhaps matching TRBD1 (6 bases). CDR3 length: 15 residues. Germline V lookup: CDR1 LNHDA, CDR2 SQIVND (reference sequence). V gave up 7 bases and J gave up 2 bases, with 16 bases separating them. The CDR3: CASNPDRTNTDTQYF. CDR3 nucleotide sequence: TGTGCCAGTAACCCCGACAGGACGAACACAGATACGCAGTATTTT.

This clonotype has ten or more counts. The chain carries TRBV7-9 and TRBJ2-6; 9 bases are a match to TRBD1. V lost 5 bases, J lost 9 bases, and 5 bases stayed unmatched. This CDR3 has 14 amino acids. Germline loops: CDR1 SEHNR, CDR2 FQNEAQ (reference sequence). This CDR3 is CASSPGQGVNVLTF. DNA for the CDR3: TGTGCCAGCAGCCCGGGACAGGGAGTCAACGTCCTGACTTTC.